This TCR beta chain is from a study of blood T cells in healthy people across ages. Germline lookup yields CDR1 SQVTM and CDR2 ANQGSEA. The CDR3 sequence is 15 residues long. V shed 6 bases, J shed 8 bases, and the junction held 13 bases outside the gene matches. Then a second PCR, running roughly 7 to 11 cycles, was carried out with a sample-barcoded 5' primer and a J-beta primer mix. TCRdb independently ran MiXCR on the 5' RACE reads; one entry per CDR3 protein. This sample has fewer than 700,000 distinct CDR3 sequences, with under 55% found just once. This chain uses TRBV29-1 with TRBJ2-3; the match to TRBD1 covers 11 bases. The receptor's source is a man at least 80 years old in good health. The source material was blood. The CDR3 protein is CSVGGQGGDGSTQYF. CDR3 DNA sequence: TGCAGCGTCGGGGGACAGGGGGGCGACGGGTCTACGCAGTATTTT.